This T cell receptor beta chain is drawn from a study of blood T cell repertoires in COVID-19. For the study at large: COVID-19 samples, acute and convalescent, were from the United States, Italy and Spain. PBMCs, B-cell-depleted T cells, or T cells provided the cDNA or gDNA that made up the material.

The method was immunoSEQ multiplex PCR; TCRdb's version includes in-frame clones alone and lacks a portion of them. The sample lists around 160,000 clones; approximately 81% were seen once. About this clone: Additional DNA sequences in this sample encode the identical CDR3.

The CDR3 has 13 amino acids. V dropped 2 bases and J dropped 5 bases, with 9 bases sitting between them. Per the germline V gene, CDR1 is MNHNS and CDR2 is SASEGT. The receptor comes from a human donor in a cohort sampled during active COVID-19. Sequencing was performed on peripheral blood. The chain recombines TRBV6-1 with TRBJ1-2; maybe TRBD1 (5 bases). CDR3 residues: CASSETGGYGYTF. Written as DNA, the CDR3 is TGTGCCAGCAGTGAAACGGGGGGGTATGGCTACACCTTC.